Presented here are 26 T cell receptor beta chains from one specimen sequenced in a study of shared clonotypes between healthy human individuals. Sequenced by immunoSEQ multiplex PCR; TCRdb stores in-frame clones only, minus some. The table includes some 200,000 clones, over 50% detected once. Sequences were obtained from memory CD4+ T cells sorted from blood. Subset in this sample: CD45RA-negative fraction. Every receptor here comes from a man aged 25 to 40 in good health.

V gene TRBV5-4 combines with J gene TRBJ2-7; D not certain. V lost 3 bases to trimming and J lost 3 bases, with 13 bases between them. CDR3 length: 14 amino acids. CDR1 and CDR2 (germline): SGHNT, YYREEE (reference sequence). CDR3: CASSSRSSSYEQYF. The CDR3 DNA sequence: TGTGCCAGCAGCTCCCGAAGTAGCAGCTACGAGCAGTACTTC.

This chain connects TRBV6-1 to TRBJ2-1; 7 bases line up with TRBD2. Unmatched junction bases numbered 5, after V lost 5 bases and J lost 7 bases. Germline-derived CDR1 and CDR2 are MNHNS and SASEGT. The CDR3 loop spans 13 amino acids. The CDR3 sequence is CASSRTSWNEQFF. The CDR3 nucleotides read TGTGCCAGCAGTAGGACTAGTTGGAATGAGCAGTTCTTC.

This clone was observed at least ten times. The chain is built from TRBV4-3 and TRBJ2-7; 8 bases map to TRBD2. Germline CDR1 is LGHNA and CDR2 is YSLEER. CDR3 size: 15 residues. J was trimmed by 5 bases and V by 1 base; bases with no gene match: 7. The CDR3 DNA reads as TGCGCCAGCAGCCAAGGAAGGGGACTAGTAGACGAGCAGTACTTC. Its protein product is CASSQGRGLVDEQYF.

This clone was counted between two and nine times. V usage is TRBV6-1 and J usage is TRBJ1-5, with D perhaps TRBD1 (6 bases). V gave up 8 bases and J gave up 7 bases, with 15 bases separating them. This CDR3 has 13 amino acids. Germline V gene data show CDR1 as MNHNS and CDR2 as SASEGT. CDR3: CASETGNRQPQHF. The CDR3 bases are TGTGCCAGCGAAACAGGGAATAGGCAGCCCCAGCATTTT.

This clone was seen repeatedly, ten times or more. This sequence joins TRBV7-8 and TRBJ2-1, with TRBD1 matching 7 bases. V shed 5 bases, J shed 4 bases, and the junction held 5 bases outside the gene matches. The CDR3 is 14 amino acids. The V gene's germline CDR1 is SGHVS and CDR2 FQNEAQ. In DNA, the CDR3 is TGTGCCAGCAGCGCACCGGGACAGTACAATGAGCAGTTCTTC. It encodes CASSAPGQYNEQFF.

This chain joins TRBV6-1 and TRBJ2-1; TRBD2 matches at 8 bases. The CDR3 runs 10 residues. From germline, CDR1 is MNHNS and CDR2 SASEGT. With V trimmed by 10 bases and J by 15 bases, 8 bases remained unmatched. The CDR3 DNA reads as TGTGCCACCAGGATAGCGGGGTCGTTCTTC. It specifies CATRIAGSFF.

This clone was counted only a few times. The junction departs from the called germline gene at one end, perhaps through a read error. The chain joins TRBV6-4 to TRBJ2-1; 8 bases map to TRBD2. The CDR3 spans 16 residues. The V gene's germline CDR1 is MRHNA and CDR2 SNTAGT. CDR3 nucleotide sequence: TGTGCCAGCAGTCAGTCACTAGCGGCCTCCTTCAATGAGCAGTTCTTC. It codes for CASSQSLAASFNEQFF.

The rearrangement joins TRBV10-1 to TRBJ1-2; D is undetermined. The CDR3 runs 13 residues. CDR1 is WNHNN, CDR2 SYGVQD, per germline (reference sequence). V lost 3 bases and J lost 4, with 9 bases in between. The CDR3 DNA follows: TGCGCCAGCAGTGAAGACCGCTCCTATGGCTACACCTTC. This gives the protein CASSEDRSYGYTF.

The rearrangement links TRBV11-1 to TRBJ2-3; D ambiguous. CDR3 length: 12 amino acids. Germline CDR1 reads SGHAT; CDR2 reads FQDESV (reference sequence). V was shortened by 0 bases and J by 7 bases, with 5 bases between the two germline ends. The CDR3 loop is CASSLALNTQYF. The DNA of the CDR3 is TGTGCCAGCAGCTTAGCGCTTAATACGCAGTATTTT.

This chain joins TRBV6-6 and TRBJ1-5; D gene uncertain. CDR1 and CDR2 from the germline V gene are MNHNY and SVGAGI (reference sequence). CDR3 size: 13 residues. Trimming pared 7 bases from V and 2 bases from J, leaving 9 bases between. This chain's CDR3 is CASNGVGNQPQHF. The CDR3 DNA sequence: TGTGCCAGCAACGGGGTTGGCAATCAGCCCCAGCATTTT.

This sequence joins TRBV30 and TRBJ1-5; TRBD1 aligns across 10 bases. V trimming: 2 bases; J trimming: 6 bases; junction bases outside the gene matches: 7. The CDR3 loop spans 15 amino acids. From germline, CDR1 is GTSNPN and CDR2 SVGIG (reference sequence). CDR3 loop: CAWSLRQGAGQPQHF. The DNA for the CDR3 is TGTGCCTGGAGTTTACGACAGGGGGCTGGTCAGCCCCAGCATTTT.

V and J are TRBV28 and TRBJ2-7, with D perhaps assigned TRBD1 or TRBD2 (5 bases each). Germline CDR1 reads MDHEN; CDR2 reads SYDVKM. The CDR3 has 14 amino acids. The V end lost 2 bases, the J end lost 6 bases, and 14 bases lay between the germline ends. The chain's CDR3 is CASSLPRGKVEQYF. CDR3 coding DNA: TGTGCCAGCAGTTTACCACGGGGCAAAGTCGAGCAGTACTTC.

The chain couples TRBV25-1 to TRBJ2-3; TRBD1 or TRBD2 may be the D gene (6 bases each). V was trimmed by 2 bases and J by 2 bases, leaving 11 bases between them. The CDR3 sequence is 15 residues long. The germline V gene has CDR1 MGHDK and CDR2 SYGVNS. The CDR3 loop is CASSEPGDSTDTQYF. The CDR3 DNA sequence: TGTGCCAGCAGTGAACCAGGGGACTCCACAGATACGCAGTATTTT.

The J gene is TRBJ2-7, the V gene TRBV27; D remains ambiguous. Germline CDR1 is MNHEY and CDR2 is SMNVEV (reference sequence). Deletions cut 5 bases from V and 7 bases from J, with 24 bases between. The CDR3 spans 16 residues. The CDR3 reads CASSRKPGLRLGEQYF. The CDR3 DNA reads TGTGCCAGCAGTCGAAAGCCAGGTTTGAGGCTGGGGGAGCAGTACTTC.

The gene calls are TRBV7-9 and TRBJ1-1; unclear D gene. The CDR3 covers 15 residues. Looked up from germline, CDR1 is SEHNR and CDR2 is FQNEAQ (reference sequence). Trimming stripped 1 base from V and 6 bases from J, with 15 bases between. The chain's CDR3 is CASSLGDGPRAEAFF. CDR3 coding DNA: TGTGCCAGCAGCTTAGGTGACGGCCCGCGGGCTGAAGCTTTCTTT.

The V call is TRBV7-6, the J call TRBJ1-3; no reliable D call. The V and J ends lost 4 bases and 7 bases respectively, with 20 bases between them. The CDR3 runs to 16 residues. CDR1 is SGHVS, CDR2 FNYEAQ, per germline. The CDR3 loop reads CASSSSSGFVRNTIYF. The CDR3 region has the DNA TGTGCCAGCAGCTCCTCCTCAGGTTTTGTTCGGAACACCATATATTTT.

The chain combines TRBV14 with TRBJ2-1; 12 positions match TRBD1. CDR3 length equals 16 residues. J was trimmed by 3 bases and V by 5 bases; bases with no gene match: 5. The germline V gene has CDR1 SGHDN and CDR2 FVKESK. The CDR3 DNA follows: TGTGCCAGCAGCAAGGGACAGGGGGCCCTCTACAATGAGCAGTTCTTC. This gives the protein CASSKGQGALYNEQFF.

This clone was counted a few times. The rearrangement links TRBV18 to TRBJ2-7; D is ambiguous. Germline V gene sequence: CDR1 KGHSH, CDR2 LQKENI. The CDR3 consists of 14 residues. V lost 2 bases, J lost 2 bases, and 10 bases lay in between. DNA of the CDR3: TGTGCCAGCTCACCAACGGAACAAACCTACGAGCAGTACTTC. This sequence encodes CASSPTEQTYEQYF.

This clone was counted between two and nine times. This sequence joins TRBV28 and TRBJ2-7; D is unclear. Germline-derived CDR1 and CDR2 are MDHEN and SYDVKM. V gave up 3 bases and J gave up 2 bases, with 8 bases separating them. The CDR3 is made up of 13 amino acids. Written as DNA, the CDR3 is TGTGCCAGCAGTTTTTTGGGCCCCTACGAGCAGTACTTC. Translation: CASSFLGPYEQYF.

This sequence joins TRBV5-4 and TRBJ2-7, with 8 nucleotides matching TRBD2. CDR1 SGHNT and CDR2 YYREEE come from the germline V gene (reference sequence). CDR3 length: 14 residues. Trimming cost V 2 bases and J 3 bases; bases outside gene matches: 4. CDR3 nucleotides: TGTGCCAGCAGCTTTAGACTAGCGAACTACGAGCAGTACTTC. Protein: CASSFRLANYEQYF.

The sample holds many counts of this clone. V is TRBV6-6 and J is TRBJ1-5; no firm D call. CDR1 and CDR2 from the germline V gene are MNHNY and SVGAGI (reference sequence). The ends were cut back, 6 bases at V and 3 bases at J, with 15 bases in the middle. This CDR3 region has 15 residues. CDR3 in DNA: TGTGCCAGCAGCGACCCCACAGCACTCAATCAGCCCCAGCATTTT. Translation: CASSDPTALNQPQHF.

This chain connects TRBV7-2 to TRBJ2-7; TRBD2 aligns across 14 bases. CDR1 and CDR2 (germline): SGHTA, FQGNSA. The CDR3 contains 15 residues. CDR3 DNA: TGTGCGCCGGGACTAGCGGGAGTCCACTCCTACGAGCAGTACTTC. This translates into CAPGLAGVHSYEQYF.

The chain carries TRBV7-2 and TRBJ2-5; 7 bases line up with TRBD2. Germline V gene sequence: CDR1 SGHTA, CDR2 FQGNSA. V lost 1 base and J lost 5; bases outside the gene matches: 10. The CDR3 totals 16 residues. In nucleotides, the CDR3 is TGTGCCAGCAGCTTAGAGGTTTTGAGAGCGGGGGAGACCCAGTACTTC. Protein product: CASSLEVLRAGETQYF.

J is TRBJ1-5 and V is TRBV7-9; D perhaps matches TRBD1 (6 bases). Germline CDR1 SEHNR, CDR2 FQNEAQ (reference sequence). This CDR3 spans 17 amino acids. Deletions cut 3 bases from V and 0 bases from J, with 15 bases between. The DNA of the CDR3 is TGTGCCAGCAGCTTGTCAATGCAGGGGCTTAGCAATCAGCCCCAGCATTTT. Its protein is CASSLSMQGLSNQPQHF. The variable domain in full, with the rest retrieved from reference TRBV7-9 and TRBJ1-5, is DTGVSQNPRHKITKRGQNVTFRCDPISEHNRLYWYRQTLGQGPEFLTYFQNEAQLEKSRLLSDRFSAERPKGSFSTLEIQRTEQGDSAMYLCASSLSMQGLSNQPQHFGDGTRLSIL.

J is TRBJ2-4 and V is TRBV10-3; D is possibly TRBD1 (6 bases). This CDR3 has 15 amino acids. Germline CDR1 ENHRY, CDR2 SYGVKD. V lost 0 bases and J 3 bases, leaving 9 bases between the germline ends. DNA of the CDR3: TGTGCCATCAGTGAGTCGATAGGGGGCAAAAACATTCAGTACTTC. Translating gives CAISESIGGKNIQYF.

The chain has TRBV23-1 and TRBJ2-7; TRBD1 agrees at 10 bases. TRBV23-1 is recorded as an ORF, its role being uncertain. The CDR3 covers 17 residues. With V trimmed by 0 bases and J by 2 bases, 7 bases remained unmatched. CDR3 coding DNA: TGCGCCAGCAGTCAATCCCCCGGGACAGGGGAGACCTACGAGCAGTACTTC. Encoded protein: CASSQSPGTGETYEQYF.